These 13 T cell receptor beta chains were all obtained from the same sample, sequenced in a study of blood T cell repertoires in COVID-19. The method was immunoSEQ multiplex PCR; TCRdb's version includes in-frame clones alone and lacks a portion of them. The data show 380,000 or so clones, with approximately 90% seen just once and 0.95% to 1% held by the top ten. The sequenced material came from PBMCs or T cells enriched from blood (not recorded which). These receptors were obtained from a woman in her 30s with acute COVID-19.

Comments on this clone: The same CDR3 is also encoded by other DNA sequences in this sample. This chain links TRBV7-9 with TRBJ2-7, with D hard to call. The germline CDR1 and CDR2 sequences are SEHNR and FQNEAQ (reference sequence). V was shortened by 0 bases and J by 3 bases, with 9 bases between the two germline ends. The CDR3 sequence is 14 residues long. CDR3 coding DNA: TGTGCCAGCAGCTTAGCGAGCGTCAGCTACGAGCAGTACTTC. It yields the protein CASSLASVSYEQYF. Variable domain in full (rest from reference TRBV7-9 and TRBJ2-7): DTGVSQNPRHKITKRGQNVTFRCDPISEHNRLYWYRQTLGQGPEFLTYFQNEAQLEKSRLLSDRFSAERPKGSFSTLEIQRTEQGDSAMYLCASSLASVSYEQYFGPGTRLTVT.

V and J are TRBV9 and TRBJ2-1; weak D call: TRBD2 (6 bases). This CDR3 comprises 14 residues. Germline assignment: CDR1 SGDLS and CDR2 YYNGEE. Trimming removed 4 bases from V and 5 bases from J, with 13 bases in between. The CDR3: CASSRGLSDNEQFF. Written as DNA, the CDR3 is TGTGCCAGCAGCCGGGGACTGTCCGACAATGAGCAGTTCTTC.

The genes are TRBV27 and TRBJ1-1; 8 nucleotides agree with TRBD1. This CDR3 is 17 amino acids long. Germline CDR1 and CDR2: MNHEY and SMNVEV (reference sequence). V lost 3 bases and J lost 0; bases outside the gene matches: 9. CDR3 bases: TGTGCCAGCAGTTTCCCGGACAGGGAGACGGTGAACACTGAAGCTTTCTTT. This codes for CASSFPDRETVNTEAFF.

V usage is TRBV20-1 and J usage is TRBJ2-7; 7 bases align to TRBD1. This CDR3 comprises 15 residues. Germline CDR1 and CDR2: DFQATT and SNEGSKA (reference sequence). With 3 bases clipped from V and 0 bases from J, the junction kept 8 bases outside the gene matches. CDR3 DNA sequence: TGCAGTGCTAGTAGACCGGGACAGAGCTCCTACGAGCAGTACTTC. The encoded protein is CSASRPGQSSYEQYF.

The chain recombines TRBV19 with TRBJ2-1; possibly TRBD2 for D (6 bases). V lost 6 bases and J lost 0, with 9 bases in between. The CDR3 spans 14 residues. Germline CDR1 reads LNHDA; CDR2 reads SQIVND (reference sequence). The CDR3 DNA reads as TGTGCCAGTAGGGAGGGCTTCTCCTACAATGAGCAGTTCTTC. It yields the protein CASREGFSYNEQFF. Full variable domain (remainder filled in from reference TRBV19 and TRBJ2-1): DGGITQSPKYLFRKEGQNVTLSCEQNLNHDAMYWYRQDPGQGLRLIYYSQIVNDFQKGDIAEGYSVSREKKESFPLTVTSAQKNPTAFYLCASREGFSYNEQFFGPGTRLTVL.

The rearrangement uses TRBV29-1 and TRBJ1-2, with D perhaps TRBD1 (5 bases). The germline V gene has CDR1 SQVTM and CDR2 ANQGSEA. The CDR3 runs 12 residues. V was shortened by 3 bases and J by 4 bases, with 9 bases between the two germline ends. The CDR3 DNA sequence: TGCAGCGTTGAGGACACGGTCTATGGCTACACCTTC. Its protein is CSVEDTVYGYTF.

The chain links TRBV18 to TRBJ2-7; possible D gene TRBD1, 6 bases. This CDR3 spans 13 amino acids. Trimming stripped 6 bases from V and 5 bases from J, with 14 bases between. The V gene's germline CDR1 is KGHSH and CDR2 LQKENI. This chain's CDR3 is CASSEREGDEQYF. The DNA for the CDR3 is TGTGCCAGCTCTGAGCGAGAGGGGGACGAGCAGTACTTC.

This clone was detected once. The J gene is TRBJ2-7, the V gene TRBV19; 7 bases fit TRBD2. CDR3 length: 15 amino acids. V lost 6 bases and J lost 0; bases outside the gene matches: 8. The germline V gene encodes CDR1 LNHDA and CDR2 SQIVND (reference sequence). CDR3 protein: CASRTTGGGSYEQYF. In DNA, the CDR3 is TGTGCCAGTAGGACCACTGGCGGGGGCTCCTACGAGCAGTACTTC.

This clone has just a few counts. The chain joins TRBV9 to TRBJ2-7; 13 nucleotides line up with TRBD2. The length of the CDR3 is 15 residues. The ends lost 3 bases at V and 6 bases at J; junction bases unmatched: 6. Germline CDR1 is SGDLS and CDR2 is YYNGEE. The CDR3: CASSASGTSGVEQYF. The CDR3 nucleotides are TGTGCCAGCAGCGCCTCCGGGACTAGCGGGGTCGAGCAGTACTTC.

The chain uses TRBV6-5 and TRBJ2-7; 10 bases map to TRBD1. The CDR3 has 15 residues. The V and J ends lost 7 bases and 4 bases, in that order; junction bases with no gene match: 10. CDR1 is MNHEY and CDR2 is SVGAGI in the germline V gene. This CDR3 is CASKKHGTGAYEQYF. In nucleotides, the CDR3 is TGTGCCAGCAAAAAACACGGGACAGGGGCTTACGAGCAGTACTTC.

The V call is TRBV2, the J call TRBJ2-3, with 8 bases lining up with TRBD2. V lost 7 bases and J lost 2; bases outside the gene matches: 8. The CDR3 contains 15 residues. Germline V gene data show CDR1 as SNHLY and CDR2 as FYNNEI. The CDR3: CASNWRGASTDTQYF. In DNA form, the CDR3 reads TGTGCCAGCAATTGGCGGGGGGCCTCCACAGATACGCAGTATTTT. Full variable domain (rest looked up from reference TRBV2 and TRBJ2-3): EPEVTQTPSHQVTQMGQEVILRCVPISNHLYFYWYRQILGQKVEFLVSFYNNEISEKSEIFDDQFSVERPDGSNFTLKIRSTKLEDSAMYFCASNWRGASTDTQYFGPGTRLTVL.

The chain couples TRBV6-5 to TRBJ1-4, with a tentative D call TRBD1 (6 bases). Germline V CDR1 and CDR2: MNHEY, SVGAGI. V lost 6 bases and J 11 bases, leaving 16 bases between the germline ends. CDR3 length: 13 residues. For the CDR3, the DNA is TGTGCCAGCAGCCCCGGTAGAGACAGGAAACTGTTTTTT. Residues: CASSPGRDRKLFF.

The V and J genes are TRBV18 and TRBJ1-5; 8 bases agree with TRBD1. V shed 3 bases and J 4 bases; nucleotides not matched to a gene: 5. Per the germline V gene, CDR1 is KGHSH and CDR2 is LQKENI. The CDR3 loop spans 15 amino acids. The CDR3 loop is CASSPGQGQNQPQHF. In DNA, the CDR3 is TGTGCCAGCTCACCCGGACAGGGCCAGAATCAGCCCCAGCATTTT.